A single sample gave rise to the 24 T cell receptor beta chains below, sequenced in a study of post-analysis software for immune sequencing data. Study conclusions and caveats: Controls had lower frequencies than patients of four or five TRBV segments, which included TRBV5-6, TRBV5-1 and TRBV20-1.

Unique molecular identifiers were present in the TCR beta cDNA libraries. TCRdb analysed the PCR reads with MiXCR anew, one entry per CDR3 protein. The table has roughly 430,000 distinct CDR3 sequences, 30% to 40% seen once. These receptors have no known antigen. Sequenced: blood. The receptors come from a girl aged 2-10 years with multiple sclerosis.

The CDR3 DNA reads as TGTGCCAGCAGCTTAGGGGTAGGACCCTTGGATGGCTACACCTTC. This gives the protein CASSLGVGPLDGYTF. The chain recombines TRBV7-3 with TRBJ1-2; no firm D call. With 2 bases removed from V and 6 bases from J, the gap between germline ends came to 16 bases. This CDR3 is 15 amino acids long. The germline CDR1 and CDR2 sequences are SGHTA and FQGTGA.

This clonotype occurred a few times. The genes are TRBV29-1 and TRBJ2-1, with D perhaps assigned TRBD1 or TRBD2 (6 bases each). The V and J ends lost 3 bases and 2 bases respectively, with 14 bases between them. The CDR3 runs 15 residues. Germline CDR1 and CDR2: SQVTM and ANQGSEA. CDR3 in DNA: TGCAGCGTTGAGTCACGGGGGCATACCTACAATGAGCAGTTCTTC. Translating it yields CSVESRGHTYNEQFF.

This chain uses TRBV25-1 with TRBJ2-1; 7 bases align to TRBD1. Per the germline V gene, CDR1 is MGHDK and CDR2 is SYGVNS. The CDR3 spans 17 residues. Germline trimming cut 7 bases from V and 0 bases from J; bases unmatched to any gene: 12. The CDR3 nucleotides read TGTGCCAGCACTCAAAGGGGGACAGATGACTCCTACAATGAGCAGTTCTTC. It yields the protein CASTQRGTDDSYNEQFF.

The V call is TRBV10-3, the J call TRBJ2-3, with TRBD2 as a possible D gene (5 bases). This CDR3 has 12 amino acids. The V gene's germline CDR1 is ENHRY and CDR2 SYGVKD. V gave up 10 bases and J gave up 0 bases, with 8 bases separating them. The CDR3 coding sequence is TGTGCCACGACGGGGAGCACAGATACGCAGTATTTT. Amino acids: CATTGSTDTQYF.

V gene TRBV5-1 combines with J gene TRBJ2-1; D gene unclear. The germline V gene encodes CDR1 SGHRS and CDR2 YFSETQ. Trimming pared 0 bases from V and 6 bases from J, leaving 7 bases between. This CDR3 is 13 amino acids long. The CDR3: CASSLGQLNEQFF. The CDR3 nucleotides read TGCGCCAGCAGCTTGGGGCAACTCAATGAGCAGTTCTTC.

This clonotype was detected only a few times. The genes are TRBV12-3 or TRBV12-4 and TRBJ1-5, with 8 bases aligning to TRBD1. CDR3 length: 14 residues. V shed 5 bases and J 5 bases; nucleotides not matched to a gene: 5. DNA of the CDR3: TGTGCCAGCAGTCTCTCGACAGGGGATCAGCCCCAGCATTTT. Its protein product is CASSLSTGDQPQHF.

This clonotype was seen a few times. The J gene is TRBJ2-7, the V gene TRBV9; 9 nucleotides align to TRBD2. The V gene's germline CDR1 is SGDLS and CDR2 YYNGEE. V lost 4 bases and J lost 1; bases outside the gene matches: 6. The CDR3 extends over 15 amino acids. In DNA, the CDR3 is TGTGCCAGCAGCCTCCTAGCGGGAACTTCCTACGAGCAGTACTTC. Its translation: CASSLLAGTSYEQYF.

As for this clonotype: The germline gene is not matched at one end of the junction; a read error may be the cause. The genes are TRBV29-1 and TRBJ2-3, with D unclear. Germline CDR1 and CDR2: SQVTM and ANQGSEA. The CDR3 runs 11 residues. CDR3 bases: TGCAGCAGAGAGAGCACAGATACGCCGTATTTT. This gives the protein CSRESTDTPYF.

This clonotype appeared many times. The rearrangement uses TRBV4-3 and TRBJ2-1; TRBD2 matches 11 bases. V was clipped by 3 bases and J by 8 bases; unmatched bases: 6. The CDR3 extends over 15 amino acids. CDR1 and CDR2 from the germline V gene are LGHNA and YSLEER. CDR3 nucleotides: TGCGCCAGCAGCCACACTAGCGGGAGAGGCGATGAGCAGTTCTTC. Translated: CASSHTSGRGDEQFF.

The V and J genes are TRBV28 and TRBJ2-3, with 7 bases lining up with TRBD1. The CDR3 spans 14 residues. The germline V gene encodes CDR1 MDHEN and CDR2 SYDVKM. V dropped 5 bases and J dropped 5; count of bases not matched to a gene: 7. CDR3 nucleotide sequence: TGTGCCAGCAGTGTACGACAGGGTCAAGATACGCAGTATTTT. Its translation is CASSVRQGQDTQYF.

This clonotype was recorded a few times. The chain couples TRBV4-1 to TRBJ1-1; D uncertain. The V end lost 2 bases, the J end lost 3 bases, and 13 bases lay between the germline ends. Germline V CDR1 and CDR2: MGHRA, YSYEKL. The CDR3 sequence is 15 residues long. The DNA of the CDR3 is TGCGCCAGCAGCCAAATCCAGGTAGGAGACACTGAAGCTTTCTTT. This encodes CASSQIQVGDTEAFF.

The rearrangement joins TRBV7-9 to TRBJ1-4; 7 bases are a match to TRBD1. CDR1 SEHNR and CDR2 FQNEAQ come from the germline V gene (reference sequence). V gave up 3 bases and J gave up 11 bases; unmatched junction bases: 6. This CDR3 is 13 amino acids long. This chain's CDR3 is CASSFDGTDKLFF. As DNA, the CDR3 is TGTGCCAGCAGCTTCGATGGGACAGACAAACTGTTTTTT.

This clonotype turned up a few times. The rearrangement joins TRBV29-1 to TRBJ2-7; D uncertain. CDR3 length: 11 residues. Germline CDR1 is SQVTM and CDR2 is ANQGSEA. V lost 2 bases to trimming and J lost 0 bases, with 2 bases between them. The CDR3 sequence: CSVEISYEQYF. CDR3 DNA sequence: TGCAGCGTTGAAATCTCCTACGAGCAGTACTTC.

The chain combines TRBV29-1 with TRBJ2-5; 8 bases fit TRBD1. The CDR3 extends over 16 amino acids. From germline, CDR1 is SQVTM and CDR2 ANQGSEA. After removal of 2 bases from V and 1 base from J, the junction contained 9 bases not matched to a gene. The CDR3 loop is CSVEYVPGQVQETQYF. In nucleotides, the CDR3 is TGCAGCGTTGAATACGTACCGGGACAGGTCCAAGAGACCCAGTACTTC.

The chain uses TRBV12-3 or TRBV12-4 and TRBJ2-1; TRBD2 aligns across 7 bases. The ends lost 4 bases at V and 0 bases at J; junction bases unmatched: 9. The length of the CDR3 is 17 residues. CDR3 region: CASSYSPLAVSYNEQFF. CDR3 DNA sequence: TGTGCCAGCAGTTACTCCCCCCTAGCGGTCTCCTACAATGAGCAGTTCTTC.

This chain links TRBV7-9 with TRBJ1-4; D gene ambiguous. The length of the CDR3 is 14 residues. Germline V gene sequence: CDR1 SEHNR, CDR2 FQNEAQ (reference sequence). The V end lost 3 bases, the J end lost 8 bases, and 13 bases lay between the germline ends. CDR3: CASSFGSFREKLFF. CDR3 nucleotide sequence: TGTGCCAGCAGCTTCGGGTCCTTTCGGGAAAAACTGTTTTTT.

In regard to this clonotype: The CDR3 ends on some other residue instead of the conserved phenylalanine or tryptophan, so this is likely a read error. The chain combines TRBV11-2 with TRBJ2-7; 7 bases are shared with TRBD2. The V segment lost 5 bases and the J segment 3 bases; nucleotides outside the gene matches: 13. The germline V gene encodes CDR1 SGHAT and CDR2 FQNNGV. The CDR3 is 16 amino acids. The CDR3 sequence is CASSPTGLAELYEQYL. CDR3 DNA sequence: TGTGCCAGCAGCCCGACGGGGCTAGCGGAACTCTACGAGCAGTACTTA.

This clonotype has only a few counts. The CDR3 loop reads CASSLEGQGFWPQHF. In DNA form, the CDR3 reads TGTGCCAGCAGCTTAGAGGGACAGGGTTTCTGGCCCCAGCATTTT. The gene calls are TRBV7-2 and TRBJ1-5, with 9 bases that match TRBD1. The trim removed 1 base at V and 9 bases at J, leaving 7 bases unmatched. Looked up from germline, CDR1 is SGHTA and CDR2 is FQGNSA. The CDR3 totals 15 residues.

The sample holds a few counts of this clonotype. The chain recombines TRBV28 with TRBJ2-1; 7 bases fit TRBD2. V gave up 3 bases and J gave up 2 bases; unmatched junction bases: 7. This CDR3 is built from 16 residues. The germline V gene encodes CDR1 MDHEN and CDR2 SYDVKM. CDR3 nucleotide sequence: TGTGCCAGCAGTTTGCTCGGACTAGGCGCCTACAATGAGCAGTTCTTC. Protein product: CASSLLGLGAYNEQFF.

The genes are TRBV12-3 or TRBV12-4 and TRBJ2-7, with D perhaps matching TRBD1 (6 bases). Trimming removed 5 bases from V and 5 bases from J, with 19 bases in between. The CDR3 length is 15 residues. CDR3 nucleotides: TGTGCCAGCAGTCCAAGGCTAAGACCAGGGGACGAGCAGTACTTC. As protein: CASSPRLRPGDEQYF.

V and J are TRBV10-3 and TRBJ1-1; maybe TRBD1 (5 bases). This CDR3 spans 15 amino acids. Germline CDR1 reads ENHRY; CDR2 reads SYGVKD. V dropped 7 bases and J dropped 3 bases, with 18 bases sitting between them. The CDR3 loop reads CAINPGHLRHTEAFF. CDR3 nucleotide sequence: TGTGCCATCAATCCCGGACACCTGAGGCACACTGAAGCTTTCTTT.

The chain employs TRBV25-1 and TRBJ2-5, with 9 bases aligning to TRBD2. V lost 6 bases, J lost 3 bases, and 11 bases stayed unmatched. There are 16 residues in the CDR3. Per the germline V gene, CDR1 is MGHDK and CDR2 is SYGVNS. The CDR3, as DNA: TGTGCCAGCAGCACCTACCGCGGGGGGGACAAAGAGACCCAGTACTTC. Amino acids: CASSTYRGGDKETQYF.

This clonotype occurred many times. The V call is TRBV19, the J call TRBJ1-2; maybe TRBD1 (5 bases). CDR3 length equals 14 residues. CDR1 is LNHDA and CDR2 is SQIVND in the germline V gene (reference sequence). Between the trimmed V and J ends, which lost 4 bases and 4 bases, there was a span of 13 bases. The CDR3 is CASSTTGTSYGYTF. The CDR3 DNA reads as TGTGCCAGTAGTACGACTGGGACCTCCTATGGCTACACCTTC.

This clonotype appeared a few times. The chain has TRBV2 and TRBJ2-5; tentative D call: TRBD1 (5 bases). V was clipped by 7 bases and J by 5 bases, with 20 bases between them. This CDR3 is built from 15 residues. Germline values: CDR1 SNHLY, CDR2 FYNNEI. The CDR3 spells CASKVGQGLRETQYF. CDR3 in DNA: TGTGCCAGCAAAGTAGGGCAGGGCCTTCGCGAGACCCAGTACTTC.